Here is one T cell receptor (beta chain) with its context. Its antigen is unidentified. The source of the sample is a study of cytomegalovirus exposure and HLA in healthy donors. The PCR made use of 60 Vbeta and 13 Jbeta primers. Using immunoSEQ multiplex PCR, the repertoire was profiled, and TCRdb retains in-frame clones only, with some absent. The repertoire holds under 150,000 clones, roughly four fifths seen once, with about 2.3% in the top ten. The germline CDR1 and CDR2 sequences are GTSNPN and SVGIG (reference sequence). With 4 bases removed from V and 9 bases from J, the gap between germline ends came to 10 bases. The CDR3 has 11 amino acids. Whole-study findings and limits: Later analysis revealed greater clonal expansion in HLA-associated TCR beta chains than in equally common others.

This TCR was recovered from a male donor in good health and CMV-seronegative. This rearrangement joins TRBV30 to TRBJ2-1; no clear D. Sequencing was carried out using PBMCs. As DNA, the CDR3 is TGTGCCTGGATCGAGACATGTGAGCAGTTCTTC. Translated: CAWIETCEQFF.